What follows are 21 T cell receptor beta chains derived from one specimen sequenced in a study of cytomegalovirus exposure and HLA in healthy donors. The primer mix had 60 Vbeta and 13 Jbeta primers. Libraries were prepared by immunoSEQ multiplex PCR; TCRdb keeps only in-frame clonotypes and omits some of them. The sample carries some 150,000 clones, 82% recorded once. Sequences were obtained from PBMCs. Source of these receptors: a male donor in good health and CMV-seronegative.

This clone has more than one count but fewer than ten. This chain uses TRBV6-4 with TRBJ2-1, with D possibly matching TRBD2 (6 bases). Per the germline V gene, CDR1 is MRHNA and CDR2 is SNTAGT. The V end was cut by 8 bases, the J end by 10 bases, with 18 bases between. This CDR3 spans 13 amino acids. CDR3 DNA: TGTGCCAGCCGCCTCCACCTCGGGAGCGAGCAGTTCTTC. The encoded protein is CASRLHLGSEQFF.

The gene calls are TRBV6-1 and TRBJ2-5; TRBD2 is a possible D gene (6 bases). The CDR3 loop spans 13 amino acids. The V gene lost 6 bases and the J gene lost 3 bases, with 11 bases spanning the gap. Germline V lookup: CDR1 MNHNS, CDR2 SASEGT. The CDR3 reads CASSPASEETQYF. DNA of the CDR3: TGTGCCAGCAGCCCCGCTAGCGAAGAGACCCAGTACTTC.

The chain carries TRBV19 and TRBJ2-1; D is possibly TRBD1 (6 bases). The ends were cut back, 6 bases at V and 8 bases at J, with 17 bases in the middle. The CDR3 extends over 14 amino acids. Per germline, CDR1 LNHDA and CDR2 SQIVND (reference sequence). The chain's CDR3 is CASRTRDNGDEQFF. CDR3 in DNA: TGTGCCAGTAGGACCAGGGACAACGGGGATGAGCAGTTCTTC.

Written as DNA, the CDR3 is TGCAGCGGCCACAGGGGGGGAGAGACCCAGTACTTC. Residues: CSGHRGGETQYF. The chain couples TRBV29-1 to TRBJ2-5; possible D gene TRBD1, 8 bases. Germline values: CDR1 SQVTM, CDR2 ANQGSEA. The CDR3 runs to 12 residues. V dropped 7 bases and J dropped 4 bases, with 13 bases sitting between them.

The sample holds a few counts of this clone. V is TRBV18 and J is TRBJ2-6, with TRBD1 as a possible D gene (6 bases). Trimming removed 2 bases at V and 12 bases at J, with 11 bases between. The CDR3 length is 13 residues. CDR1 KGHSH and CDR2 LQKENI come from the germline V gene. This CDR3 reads CASSPGGRVVLTF. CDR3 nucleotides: TGTGCCAGCTCACCAGGGGGCCGGGTCGTCCTGACTTTC.

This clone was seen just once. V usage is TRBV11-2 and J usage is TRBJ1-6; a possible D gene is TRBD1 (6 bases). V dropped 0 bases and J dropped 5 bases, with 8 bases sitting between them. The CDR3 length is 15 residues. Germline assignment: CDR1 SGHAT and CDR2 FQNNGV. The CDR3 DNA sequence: TGTGCCAGCAGCTTAGAGGCAGGGGATAATTCACCCCTCCACTTT. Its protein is CASSLEAGDNSPLHF.

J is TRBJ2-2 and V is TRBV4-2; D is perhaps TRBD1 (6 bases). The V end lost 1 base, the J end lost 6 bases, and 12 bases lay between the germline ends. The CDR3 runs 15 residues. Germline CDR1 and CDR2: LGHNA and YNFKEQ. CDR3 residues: CASSQVGGNPGELFF. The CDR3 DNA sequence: TGTGCCAGCAGCCAAGTTGGGGGCAACCCCGGGGAGCTGTTTTTT.

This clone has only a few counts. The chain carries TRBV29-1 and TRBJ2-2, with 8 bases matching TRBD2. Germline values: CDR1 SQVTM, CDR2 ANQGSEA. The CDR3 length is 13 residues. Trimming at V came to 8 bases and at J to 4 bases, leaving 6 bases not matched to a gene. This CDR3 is CSLGGGGTGELFF. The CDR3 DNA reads TGCAGCCTCGGGGGGGGAGGCACCGGGGAGCTGTTTTTT.

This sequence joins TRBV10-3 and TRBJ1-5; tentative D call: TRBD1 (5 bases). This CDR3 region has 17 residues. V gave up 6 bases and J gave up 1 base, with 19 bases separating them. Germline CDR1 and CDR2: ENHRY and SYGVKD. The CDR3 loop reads CAISGGVGGVSNQPQHF. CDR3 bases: TGTGCCATCAGCGGAGGGGTGGGGGGAGTGAGCAATCAGCCCCAGCATTTT.

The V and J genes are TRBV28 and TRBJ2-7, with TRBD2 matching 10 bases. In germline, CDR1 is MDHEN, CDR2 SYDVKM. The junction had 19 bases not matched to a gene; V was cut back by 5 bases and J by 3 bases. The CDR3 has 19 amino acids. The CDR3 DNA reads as TGTGCCAGCAGTCCGGGGACAGCGGGCCTAGCGGGAGCTAGCTACGAGCAGTACTTC. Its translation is CASSPGTAGLAGASYEQYF.

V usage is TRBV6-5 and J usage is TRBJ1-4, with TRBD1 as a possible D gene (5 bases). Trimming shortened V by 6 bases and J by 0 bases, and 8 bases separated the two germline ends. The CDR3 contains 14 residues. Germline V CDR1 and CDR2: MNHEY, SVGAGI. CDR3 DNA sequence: TGTGCCAGCAGCATGACAGCAACTAATGAAAAACTGTTTTTT. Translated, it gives CASSMTATNEKLFF.

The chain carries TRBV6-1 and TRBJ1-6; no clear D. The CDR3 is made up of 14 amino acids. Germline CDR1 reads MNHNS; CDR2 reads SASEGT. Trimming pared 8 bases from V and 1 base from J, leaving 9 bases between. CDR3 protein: CASGQASYNSPLHF. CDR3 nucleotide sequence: TGTGCCAGCGGGCAGGCGTCCTATAATTCACCCCTCCACTTT.

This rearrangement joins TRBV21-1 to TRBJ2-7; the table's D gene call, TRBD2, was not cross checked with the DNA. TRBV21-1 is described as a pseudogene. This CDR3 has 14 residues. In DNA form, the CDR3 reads TGTGCCGGTGATTCTTTGGGGGGGCTGCCCGAGCAGTACTTC. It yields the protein CAGDSLGGLPEQYF.

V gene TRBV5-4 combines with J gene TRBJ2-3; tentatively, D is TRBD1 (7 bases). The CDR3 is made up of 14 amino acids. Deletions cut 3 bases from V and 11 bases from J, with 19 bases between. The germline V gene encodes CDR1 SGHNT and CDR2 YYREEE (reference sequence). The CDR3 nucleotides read TGTGCCAGCAGCTCGGCAGGGGGGCTTTGGGAGCAGTATTTT. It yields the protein CASSSAGGLWEQYF.

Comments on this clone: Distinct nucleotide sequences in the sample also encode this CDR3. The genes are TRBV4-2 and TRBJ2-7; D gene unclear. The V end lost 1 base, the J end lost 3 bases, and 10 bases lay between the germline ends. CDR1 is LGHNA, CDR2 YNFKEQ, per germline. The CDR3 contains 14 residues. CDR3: CASSQGSGDYEQYF. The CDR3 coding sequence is TGTGCCAGCAGCCAAGGTTCCGGTGACTACGAGCAGTACTTC.

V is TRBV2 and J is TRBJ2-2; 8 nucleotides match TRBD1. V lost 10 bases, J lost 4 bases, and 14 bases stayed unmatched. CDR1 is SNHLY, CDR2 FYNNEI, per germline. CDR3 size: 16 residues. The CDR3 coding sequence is TGTGCCATAGACAGGGGAGTCATCCGAGGCACCGGGGAGCTGTTTTTT. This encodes CAIDRGVIRGTGELFF.

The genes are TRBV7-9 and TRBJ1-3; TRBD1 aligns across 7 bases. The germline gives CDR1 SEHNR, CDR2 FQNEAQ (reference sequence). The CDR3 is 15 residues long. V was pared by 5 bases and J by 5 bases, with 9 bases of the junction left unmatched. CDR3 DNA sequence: TGTGCCAGCAGCCGAATTGGACAGGAGAGAAACACCATATATTTT. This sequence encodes CASSRIGQERNTIYF.

The CDR3 nucleotides read TGTGCCAGCAGCAGGGTTAGGGGGCCCTACGAGCAGTACTTC. Residues: CASSRVRGPYEQYF. The V gene is TRBV7-9, the J gene TRBJ2-7; 7 bases align to TRBD1. The V gene's germline CDR1 is SEHNR and CDR2 FQNEAQ (reference sequence). V lost 5 bases and J lost 2; bases outside the gene matches: 6. This CDR3 region has 14 residues.

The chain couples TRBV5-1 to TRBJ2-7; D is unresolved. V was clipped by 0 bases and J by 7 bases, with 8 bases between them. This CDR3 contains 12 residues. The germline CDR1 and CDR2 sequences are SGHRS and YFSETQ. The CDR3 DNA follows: TGCGCCAGCAGCTTGGATACCCGGGAGCAGTACTTC. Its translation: CASSLDTREQYF. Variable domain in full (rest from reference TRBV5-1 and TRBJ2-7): KAGVTQTPRYLIKTRGQQVTLSCSPISGHRSVSWYQQTPGQGLQFLFEYFSETQRNKGNFPGRFSGRQFSNSRSEMNVSTLELGDSALYLCASSLDTREQYFGPGTRLTVT.

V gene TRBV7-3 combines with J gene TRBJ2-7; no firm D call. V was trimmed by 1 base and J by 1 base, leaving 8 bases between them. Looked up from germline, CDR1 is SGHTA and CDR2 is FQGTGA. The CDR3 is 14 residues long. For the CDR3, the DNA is TGTGCCAGCAGCTTAAAAGCTGATTCCTACGAGCAGTACTTC. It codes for CASSLKADSYEQYF.

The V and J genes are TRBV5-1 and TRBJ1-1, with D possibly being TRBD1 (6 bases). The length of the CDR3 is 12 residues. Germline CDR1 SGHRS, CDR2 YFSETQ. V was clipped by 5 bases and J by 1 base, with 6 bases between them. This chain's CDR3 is CASRTGNTEAFF. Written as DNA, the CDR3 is TGCGCCAGCAGGACAGGGAACACTGAAGCTTTCTTT.